The TCR beta chain under discussion was sequenced for a study of shared clonotypes between healthy human individuals. Regarding the study as a whole: Sampling covered nothing but blood. Tissue TCR repertoires likely differ from those found in blood. What naive subsets generally showed was a larger estimated richness than memory subsets showed.

As originally analysed: Owing to the provision of junction-only sequences devoid of quality scores by immunoSEQ, filtering differed. The protocol was immunoSEQ multiplex PCR, while the TCRdb copy is restricted to in-frame clones and leaves out a portion. V and J calls plus clone size are reproduced from that table; the DNA served to infer D and trimming. The sample yields approximately 100,000 clones, 67% seen once. With respect to this clone: Its antigen is currently unknown.

The donor population consisted of healthy HIV-negative adults with no recent acute infections or vaccinations. Trimming shortened V by 4 bases and J by 0 bases, and 13 bases separated the two germline ends. CDR3 length: 16 residues. Germline V gene lookup returns CDR1 LNHDA and CDR2 SQIVND (reference sequence). The J gene is TRBJ1-5, the V gene TRBV19, with D possibly matching TRBD1 (6 bases). The receptor was derived from a woman younger than 45 in good health. Sequences were obtained from memory CD8+ T cells sorted from blood. Subset of the sample: CD45RO+ cells pooled with CCR7-negative TemRA cells. CDR3 nucleotides: TGTGCCAGTAGTACGGACAGATACTATAGCAATCAGCCCCAGCATTTT. Amino acids: CASSTDRYYSNQPQHF.